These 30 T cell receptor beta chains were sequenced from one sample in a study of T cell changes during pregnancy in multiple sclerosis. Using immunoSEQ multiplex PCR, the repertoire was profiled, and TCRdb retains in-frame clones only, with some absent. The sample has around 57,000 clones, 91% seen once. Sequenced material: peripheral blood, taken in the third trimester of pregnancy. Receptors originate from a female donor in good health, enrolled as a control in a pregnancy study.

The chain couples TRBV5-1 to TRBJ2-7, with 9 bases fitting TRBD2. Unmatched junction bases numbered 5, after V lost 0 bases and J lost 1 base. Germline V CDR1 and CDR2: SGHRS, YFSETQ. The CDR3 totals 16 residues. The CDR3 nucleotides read TGCGCCAGCAGCTTGGGAGGGACTAGCAGTTCCTACGAGCAGTACTTC. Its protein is CASSLGGTSSSYEQYF.

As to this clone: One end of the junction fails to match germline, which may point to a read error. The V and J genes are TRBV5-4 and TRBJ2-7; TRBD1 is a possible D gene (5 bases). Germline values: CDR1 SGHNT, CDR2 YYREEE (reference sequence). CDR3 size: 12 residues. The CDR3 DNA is TGTGCCAGCAGCTCAGCAGGGTACGGGCAGTACTTC. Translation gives CASSSAGYGQYF.

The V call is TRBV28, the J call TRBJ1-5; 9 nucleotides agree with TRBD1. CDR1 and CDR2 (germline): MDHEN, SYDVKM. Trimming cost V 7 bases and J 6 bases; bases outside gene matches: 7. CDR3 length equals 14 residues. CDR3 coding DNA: TGTGCCAGCACCTACCAGACAGGGGGTCAGCCCCAGCATTTT. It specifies CASTYQTGGQPQHF.

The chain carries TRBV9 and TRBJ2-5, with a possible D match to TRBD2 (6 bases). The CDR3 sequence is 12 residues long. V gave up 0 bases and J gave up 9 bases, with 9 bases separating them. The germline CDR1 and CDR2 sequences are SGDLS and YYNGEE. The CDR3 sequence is CASSVVSGAQYF. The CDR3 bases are TGTGCCAGCAGCGTAGTATCGGGGGCCCAGTACTTC. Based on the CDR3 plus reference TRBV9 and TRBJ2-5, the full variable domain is DSGVTQTPKHLITATGQRVTLRCSPRSGDLSVYWYQQSLDQGLQFLIQYYNGEERAKGNILERFSAQQFPDLHSELNLSSLELGDSALYFCASSVVSGAQYFGPGTRLLVL.

The CDR3 coding sequence is TGTGCCAGCAGTAAGGACAGGGCCTACGAGCAGTACTTC. It yields the protein CASSKDRAYEQYF. The rearrangement links TRBV2 to TRBJ2-7, with 8 bases lining up with TRBD1. Germline CDR1 SNHLY, CDR2 FYNNEI. This CDR3 region has 13 residues. The V gene end was trimmed by 5 bases and the J gene end by 2 bases; junction bases not matched to a gene: 2.

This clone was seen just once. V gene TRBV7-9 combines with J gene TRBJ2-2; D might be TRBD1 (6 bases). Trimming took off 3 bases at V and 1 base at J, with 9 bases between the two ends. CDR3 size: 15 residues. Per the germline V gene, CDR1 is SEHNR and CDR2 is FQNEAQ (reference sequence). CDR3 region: CASSLEQGNTGELFF. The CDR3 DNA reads TGTGCCAGCAGCTTGGAACAGGGGAACACCGGGGAGCTGTTTTTT.

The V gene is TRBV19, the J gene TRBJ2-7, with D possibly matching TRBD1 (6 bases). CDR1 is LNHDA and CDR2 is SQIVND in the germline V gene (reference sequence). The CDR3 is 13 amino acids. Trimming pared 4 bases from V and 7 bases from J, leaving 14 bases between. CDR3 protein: CASSSGGLGEQYF. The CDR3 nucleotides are TGTGCCAGTAGTAGTGGGGGCCTAGGGGAGCAGTACTTC.

CDR3 region: CASRLQGVLDQPQHF. CDR3 bases: TGTGCCAGCAGACTACAGGGGGTTTTGGATCAGCCCCAGCATTTT. J is TRBJ1-5 and V is TRBV6-1, with 8 bases fitting TRBD1. The CDR3 loop spans 15 amino acids. The V and J ends lost 6 bases and 5 bases, in that order; junction bases with no gene match: 9. Germline V gene lookup returns CDR1 MNHNS and CDR2 SASEGT.

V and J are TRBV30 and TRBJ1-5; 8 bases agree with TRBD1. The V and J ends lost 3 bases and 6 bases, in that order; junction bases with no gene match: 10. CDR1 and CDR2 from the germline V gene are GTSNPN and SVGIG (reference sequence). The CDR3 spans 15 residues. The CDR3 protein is CAWSPDRGSGQPQHF. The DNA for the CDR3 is TGTGCCTGGAGCCCCGACAGGGGTTCTGGTCAGCCCCAGCATTTT.

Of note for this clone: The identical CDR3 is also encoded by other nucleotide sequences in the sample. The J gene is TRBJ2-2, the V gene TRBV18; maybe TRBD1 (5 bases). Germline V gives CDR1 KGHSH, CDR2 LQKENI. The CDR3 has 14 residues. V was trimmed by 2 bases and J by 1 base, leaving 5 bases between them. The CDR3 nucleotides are TGTGCCAGCTCACCAGGACAGAACACCGGGGAGCTGTTTTTT. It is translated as CASSPGQNTGELFF.

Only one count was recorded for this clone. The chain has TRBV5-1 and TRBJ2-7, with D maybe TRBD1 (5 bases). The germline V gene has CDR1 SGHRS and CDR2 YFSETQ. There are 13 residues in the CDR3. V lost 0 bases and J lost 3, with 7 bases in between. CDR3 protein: CASSLDRNYEQYF. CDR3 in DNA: TGCGCCAGCAGCTTGGACAGGAACTACGAGCAGTACTTC.

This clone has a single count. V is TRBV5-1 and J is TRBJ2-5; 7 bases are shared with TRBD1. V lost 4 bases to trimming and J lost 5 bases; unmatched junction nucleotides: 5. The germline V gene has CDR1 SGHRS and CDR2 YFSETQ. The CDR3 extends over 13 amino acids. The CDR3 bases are TGCGCCAGCAGCGTACAGGGGAGCGAGACCCAGTACTTC. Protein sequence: CASSVQGSETQYF.

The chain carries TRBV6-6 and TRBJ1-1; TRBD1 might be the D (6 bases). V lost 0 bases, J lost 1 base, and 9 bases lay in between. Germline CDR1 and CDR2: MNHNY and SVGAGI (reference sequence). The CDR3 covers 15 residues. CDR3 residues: CASSYSPGQNTEAFF. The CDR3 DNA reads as TGTGCCAGCAGTTACTCGCCGGGACAGAACACTGAAGCTTTCTTT.

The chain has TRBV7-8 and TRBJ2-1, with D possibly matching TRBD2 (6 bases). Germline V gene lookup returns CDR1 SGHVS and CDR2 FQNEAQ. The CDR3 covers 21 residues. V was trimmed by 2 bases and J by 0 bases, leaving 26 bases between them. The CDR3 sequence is CASSLRGYGNGRTDSYNEQFF. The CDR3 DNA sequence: TGTGCCAGCAGCTTAAGGGGATATGGCAACGGGAGAACTGACTCCTACAATGAGCAGTTCTTC. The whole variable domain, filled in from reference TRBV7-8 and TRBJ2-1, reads GAGVSQSPRYKVAKRGQDVALRCDPISGHVSLFWYQQALGQGPEFLTYFQNEAQLDKSGLPSDRFFAERPEGSVSTLKIQRTQQEDSAVYLCASSLRGYGNGRTDSYNEQFFGPGTRLTVL.

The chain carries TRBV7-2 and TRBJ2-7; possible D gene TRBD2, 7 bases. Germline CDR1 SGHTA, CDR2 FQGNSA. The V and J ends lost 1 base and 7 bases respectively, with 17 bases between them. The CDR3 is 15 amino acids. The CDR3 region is CASSLGGGLKGEQYF. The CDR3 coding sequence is TGTGCCAGCAGCTTAGGCGGGGGCCTTAAAGGGGAGCAGTACTTC.

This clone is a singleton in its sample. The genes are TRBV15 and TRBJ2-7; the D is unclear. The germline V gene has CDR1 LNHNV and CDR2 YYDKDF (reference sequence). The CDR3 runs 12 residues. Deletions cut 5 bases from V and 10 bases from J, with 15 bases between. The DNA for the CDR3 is TGTGCCACCAGCTCACGAGGCGCCATCCAGTACTTC. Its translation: CATSSRGAIQYF. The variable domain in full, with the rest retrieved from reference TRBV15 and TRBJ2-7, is DAMVIQNPRYQVTQFGKPVTLSCSQTLNHNVMYWYQQKSSQAPKLLFHYYDKDFNNEADTPDNFQSRRPNTSFCFLDIRSPGLGDTAMYLCATSSRGAIQYFGPGTRLTVT.

The CDR3 region is CASSYSTTGNTEAFF. DNA of the CDR3: TGTGCCAGCAGTTACTCGACGACAGGCAACACTGAAGCTTTCTTT. The chain couples TRBV6-5 to TRBJ1-1; possible D gene TRBD1, 6 bases. The ends were cut back, 0 bases at V and 2 bases at J, with 10 bases in the middle. CDR1 is MNHEY, CDR2 SVGAGI, per germline. This CDR3 region has 15 residues.

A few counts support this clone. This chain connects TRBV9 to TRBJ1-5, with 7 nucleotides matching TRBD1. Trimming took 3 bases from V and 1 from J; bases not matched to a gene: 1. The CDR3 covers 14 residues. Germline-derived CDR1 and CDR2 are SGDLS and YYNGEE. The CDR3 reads CASSEGASNQPQHF. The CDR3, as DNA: TGTGCCAGCAGCGAGGGGGCCAGCAATCAGCCCCAGCATTTT.

The CDR3 loop reads CASSLGQAPYEQYF. The CDR3 DNA reads TGTGCCAGCAGCCTAGGACAGGCCCCCTACGAGCAGTACTTC. The chain carries TRBV7-8 and TRBJ2-7, with 7 bases lining up with TRBD1. Germline lookup yields CDR1 SGHVS and CDR2 FQNEAQ. Unmatched junction bases numbered 6, after V lost 5 bases and J lost 2 bases. The CDR3 is made up of 14 amino acids.

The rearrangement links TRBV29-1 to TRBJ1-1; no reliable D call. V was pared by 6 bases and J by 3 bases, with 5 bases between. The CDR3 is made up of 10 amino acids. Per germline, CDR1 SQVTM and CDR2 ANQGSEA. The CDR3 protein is CSVQYTEAFF. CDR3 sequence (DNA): TGCAGCGTCCAATACACTGAAGCTTTCTTT.

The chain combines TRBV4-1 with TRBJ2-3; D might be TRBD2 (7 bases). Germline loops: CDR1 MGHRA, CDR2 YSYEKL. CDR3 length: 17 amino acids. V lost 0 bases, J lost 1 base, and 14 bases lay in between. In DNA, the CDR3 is TGCGCCAGCAGCCAAGATGGCGGGGGCTCTGGCACAGATACGCAGTATTTT. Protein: CASSQDGGGSGTDTQYF.

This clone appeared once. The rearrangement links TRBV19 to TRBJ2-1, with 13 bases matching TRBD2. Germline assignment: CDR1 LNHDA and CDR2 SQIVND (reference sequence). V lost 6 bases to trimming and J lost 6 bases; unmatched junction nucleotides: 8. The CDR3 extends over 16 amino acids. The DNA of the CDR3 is TGTGCCAGTAGACAAACACTAGCGGGAGGGCTCAATGAGCAGTTCTTC. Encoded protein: CASRQTLAGGLNEQFF.

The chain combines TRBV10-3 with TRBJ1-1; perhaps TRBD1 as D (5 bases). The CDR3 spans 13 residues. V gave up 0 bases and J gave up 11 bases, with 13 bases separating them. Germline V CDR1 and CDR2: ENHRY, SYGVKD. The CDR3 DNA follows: TGTGCCATCAGTGAGTCGGGGGGGGTTGGGGCTTTCTTT. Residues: CAISESGGVGAFF.

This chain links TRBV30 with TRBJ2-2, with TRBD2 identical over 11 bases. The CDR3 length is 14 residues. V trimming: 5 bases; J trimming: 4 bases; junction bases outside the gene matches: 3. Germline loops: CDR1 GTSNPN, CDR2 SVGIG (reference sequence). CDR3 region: CAWQTSGTTGELFF. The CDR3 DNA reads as TGTGCCTGGCAGACTAGCGGGACCACCGGGGAGCTGTTTTTT.

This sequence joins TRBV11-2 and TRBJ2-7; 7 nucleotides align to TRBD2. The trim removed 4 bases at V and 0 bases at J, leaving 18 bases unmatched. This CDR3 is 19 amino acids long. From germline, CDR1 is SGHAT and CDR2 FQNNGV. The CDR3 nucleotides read TGTGCCAGCAGCTCCCCCCAAGAGGGCACTAGCGACCTCTCCTACGAGCAGTACTTC. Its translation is CASSSPQEGTSDLSYEQYF.

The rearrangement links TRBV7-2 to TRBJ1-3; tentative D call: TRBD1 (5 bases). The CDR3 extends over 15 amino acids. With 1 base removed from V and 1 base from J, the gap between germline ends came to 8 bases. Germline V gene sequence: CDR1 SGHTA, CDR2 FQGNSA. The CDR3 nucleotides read TGTGCCAGCAGCTTAGACTCAGGGTCTGGAAACACCATATATTTT. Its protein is CASSLDSGSGNTIYF. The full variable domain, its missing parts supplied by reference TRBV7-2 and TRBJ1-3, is GAGVSQSPSNKVTEKGKDVELRCDPISGHTALYWYRQSLGQGLEFLIYFQGNSAPDKSGLPSDRFSAERTGGSVSTLTIQRTQQEDSAVYLCASSLDSGSGNTIYFGEGSWLTVV.

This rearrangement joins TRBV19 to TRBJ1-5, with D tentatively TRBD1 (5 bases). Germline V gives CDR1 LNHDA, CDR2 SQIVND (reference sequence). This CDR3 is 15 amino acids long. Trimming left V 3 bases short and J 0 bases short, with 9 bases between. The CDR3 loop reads CASSIADSSNQPQHF. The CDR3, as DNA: TGTGCCAGTAGTATCGCCGACAGTAGCAATCAGCCCCAGCATTTT.

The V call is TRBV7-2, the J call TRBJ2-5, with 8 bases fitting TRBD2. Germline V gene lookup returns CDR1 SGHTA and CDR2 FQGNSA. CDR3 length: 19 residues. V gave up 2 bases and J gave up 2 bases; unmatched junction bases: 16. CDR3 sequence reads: CASSLRGFWAGGTQETQYF. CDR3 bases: TGTGCCAGCAGCTTAAGAGGATTCTGGGCGGGAGGAACTCAAGAGACCCAGTACTTC.

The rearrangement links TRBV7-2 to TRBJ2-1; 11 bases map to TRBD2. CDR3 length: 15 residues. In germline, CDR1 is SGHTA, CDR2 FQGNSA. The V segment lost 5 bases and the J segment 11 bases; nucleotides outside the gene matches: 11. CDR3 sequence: CASSPLTSGASKQFF. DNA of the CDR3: TGTGCCAGCAGCCCCTTGACTAGCGGGGCCTCTAAGCAGTTCTTC.

CDR3 DNA: TGTGCCAGCAGTTTAGCGGGGTCTGAAGCTTTCTTT. Its translation is CASSLAGSEAFF. V and J are TRBV28 and TRBJ1-1; D gene ambiguous. The CDR3 totals 12 residues. The germline V gene has CDR1 MDHEN and CDR2 SYDVKM. Deletions cut 2 bases from V and 6 bases from J, with 7 bases between.